The source of this TCR beta chain is a study of T cell changes during pregnancy in multiple sclerosis. The CDR3 is made up of 16 amino acids. Germline CDR1 is SGHDT and CDR2 is YYEEEE. The ends lost 0 bases at V and 4 bases at J; junction bases unmatched: 6. Libraries were prepared by immunoSEQ multiplex PCR; TCRdb keeps only in-frame clonotypes and omits some of them. The sample includes under 65,000 clones, around 94% of them seen just once. V is TRBV5-6 and J is TRBJ2-1; TRBD2 aligns across 8 bases. This TCR was sampled from a female donor with multiple sclerosis, enrolled in a pregnancy study. The specimen comprised CD8+ T cells from peripheral blood mononuclear cells, sampled after pregnancy. Written as DNA, the CDR3 is TGTGCCAGCAGCTTGGAGCGGGAGTATCCATACAATGAGCAGTTCTTC. Translated, it gives CASSLEREYPYNEQFF.